This T cell receptor (beta chain) was sequenced during a study of blood T cell repertoires in COVID-19 (TCRdb year 2020). Background for the entire study: Collaborator samples came from the United States, Italy and Spain and covered acute and convalescent phases of COVID-19. The prospective study material was composed of cDNA or gDNA derived from T cells, B-cell-depleted T cells, or PBMCs. Deeply sampled blood TCRbeta repertoires from subjects exposed to, actively infected with, or recovered from COVID-19 were included in the dataset. The repertoires were released in a freely available public database meant as a resource for research on the immune response to SARS-CoV-2. The samples were drawn from the first 160 participants of the ongoing ImmuneRACE study and from 950 to 1,500 subjects provided by 6 global collaborators. A de-identified subject ID, COVID-19 status, age in years and sex were almost always included in the sample metadata. Where available, HLA class I and class II types were obtained from metadata supplied by the sample provider rather than from assay-based typing.

The research as a whole found: How much clinical and demographic metadata was included differed by source and by participant, and the metadata was provided uncurated.

In the case of this clone: Its antigen specificity is not known. No base qualities exist here, and no much larger clone lies one base off it.

Trimming leaves V shorter by 4 bases and J shorter by 3 bases, with the junction holding 9 bases beyond the gene matches. CDR1 and CDR2, per the germline V gene, are SGHRS and YFSETQ. The CDR3 measures 15 amino acids from cysteine to phenylalanine. Just the 45-base CDR3 DNA is kept, in frame starting at base 1. TCRbeta CDR3 regions were amplified from genomic DNA using the immunoSEQ Assay, a bias-controlled multiplex PCR. In the authors' own workflow: Within the assay, amplification of reference gene primers was used to estimate how many nucleated cells each sample contained. Sequence reads were collapsed and filtered to measure the absolute abundance of every unique TCRbeta CDR3 rearrangement. For each sample, productive Simpson clonality was calculated as the square root of Simpson's diversity index across productive rearrangements. Entries here come from immuneACCESS through TCRdb and include only in-frame sequences with V and J called. Some clones fail to appear in such tables; in the studies checked, an unresolved V gene covers under half of the shortfall, and the cause of the remainder is unknown. That table supplies the V and J calls and clone size; D and trimming were determined from the DNA. The sample table records around 150,000 clones; over 80% of these occur just once. The top ten clones comprise about 5% of the sample.

The collaborating institutions used their own protocols to collect whole blood in K2EDTA tubes. Collaborator samples were shipped for TCRbeta analysis as frozen whole blood, isolated PBMCs, or DNA extracted from either sample type. The chain joins TRBV5-1 to TRBJ2-7; 8 central nucleotides agree with TRBD1. The specimen was peripheral blood. This TCR came from a woman aged 50 to 60 with acute or convalescent COVID-19. The DNA sequence is TGCGCCAGCAGCCGATTGACAGGGGAAGGCTACGAGCAGTACTTC. Translation gives CASSRLTGEGYEQYF.